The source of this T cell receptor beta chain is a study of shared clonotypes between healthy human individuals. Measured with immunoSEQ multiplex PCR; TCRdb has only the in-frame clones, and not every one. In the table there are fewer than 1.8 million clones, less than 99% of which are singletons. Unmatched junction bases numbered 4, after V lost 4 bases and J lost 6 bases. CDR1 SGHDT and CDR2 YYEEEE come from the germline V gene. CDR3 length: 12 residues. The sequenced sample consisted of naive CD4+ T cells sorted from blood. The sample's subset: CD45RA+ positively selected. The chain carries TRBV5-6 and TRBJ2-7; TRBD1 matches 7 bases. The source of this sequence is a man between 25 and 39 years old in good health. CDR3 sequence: CASSVYRGEQYF. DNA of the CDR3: TGTGCCAGCAGCGTATACAGGGGCGAGCAGTACTTC.